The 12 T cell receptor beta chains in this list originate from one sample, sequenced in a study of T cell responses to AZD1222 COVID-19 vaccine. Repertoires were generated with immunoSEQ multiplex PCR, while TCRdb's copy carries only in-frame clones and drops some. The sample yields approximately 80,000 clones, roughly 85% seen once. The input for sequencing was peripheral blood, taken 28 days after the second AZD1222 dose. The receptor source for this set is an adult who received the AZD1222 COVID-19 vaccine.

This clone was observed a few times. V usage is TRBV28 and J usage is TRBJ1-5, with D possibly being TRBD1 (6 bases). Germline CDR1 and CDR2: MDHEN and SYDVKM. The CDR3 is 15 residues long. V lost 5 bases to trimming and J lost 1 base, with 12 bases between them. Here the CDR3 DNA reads TGTGCCAGCAGTCTAATCCAGGGGAGCAATCAGCCCCAGCATTTT. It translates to CASSLIQGSNQPQHF. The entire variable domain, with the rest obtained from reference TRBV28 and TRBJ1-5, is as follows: DVKVTQSSRYLVKRTGEKVFLECVQDMDHENMFWYRQDPGLGLRLIYFSYDVKMKEKGDIPEGYSVSREKKERFSLILESASTNQTSMYLCASSLIQGSNQPQHFGDGTRLSIL.

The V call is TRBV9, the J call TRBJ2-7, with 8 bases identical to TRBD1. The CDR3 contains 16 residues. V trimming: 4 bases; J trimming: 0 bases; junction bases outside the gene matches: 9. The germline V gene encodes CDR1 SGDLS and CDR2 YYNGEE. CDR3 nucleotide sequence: TGTGCCAGCAGCTTGGGACAGGCCATTAGCTCCTACGAGCAGTACTTC. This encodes CASSLGQAISSYEQYF.

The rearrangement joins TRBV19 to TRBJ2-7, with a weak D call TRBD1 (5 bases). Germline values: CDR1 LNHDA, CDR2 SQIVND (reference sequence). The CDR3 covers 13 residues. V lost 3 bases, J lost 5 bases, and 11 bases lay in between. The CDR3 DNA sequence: TGTGCCAGTAGTATTTTGGGCAGGGACGAGCAGTACTTC. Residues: CASSILGRDEQYF. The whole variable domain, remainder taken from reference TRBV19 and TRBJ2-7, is DGGITQSPKYLFRKEGQNVTLSCEQNLNHDAMYWYRQDPGQGLRLIYYSQIVNDFQKGDIAEGYSVSREKKESFPLTVTSAQKNPTAFYLCASSILGRDEQYFGPGTRLTVT.

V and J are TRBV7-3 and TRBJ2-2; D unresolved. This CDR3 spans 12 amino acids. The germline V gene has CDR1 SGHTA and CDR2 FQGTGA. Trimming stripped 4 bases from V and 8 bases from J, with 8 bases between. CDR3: CASSYGRGELFF. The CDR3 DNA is TGTGCCAGCAGCTACGGCCGGGGGGAGCTGTTTTTT. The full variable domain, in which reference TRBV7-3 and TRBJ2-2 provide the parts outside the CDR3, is GAGVSQTPSNKVTEKGKYVELRCDPISGHTALYWYRQSLGQGPEFLIYFQGTGAADDSGLPNDRFFAVRPEGSVSTLKIQRTERGDSAVYLCASSYGRGELFFGEGSRLTVL.

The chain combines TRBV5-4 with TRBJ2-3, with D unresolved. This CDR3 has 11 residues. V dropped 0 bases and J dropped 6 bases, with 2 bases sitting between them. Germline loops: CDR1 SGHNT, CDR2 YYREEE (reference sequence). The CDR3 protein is CASSLADTQYF. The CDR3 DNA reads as TGTGCCAGCAGCTTGGCGGATACGCAGTATTTT.

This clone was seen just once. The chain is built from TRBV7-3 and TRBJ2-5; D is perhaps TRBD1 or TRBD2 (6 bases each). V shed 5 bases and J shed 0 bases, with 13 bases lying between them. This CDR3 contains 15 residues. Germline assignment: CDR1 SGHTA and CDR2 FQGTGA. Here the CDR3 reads CASSKGGRNQETQYF. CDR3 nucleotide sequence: TGTGCCAGCAGCAAAGGGGGGCGCAACCAAGAGACCCAGTACTTC.

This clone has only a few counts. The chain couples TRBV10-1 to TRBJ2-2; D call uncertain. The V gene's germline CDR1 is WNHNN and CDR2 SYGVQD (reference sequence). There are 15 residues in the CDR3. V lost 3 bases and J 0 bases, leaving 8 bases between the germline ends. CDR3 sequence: CASSDFHPNTGELFF. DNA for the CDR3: TGCGCCAGCAGTGACTTTCACCCGAACACCGGGGAGCTGTTTTTT.

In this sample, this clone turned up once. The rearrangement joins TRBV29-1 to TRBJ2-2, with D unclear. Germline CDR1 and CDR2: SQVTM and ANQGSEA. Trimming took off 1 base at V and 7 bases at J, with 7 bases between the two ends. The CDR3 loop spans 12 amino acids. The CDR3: CSVEGNIGELFF. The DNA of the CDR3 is TGCAGCGTTGAAGGCAATATCGGGGAGCTGTTTTTT.

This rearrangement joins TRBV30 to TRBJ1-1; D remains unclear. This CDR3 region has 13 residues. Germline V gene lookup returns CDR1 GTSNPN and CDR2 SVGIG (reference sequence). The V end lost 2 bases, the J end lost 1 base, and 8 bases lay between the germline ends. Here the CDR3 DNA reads TGTGCCTGGAGTACCCGGACGAACACTGAAGCTTTCTTT. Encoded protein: CAWSTRTNTEAFF.

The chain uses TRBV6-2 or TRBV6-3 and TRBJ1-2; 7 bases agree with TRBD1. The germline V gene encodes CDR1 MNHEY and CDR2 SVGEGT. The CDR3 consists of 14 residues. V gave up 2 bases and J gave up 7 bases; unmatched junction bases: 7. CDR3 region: CASSYGRQGGGYTF. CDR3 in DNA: TGTGCCAGCAGTTACGGGAGACAGGGAGGTGGCTACACCTTC.

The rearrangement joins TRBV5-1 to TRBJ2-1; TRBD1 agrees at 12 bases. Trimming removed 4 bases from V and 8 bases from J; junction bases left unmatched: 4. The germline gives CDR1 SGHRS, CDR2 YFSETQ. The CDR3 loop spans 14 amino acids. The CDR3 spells CASSGTGGVYEQFF. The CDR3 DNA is TGCGCCAGCAGCGGGACAGGGGGCGTCTATGAGCAGTTCTTC.

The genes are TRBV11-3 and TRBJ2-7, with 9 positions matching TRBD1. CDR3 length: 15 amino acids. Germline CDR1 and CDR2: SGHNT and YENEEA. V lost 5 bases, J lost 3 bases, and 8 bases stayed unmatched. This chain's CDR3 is CASSHGTGNLYEQYF. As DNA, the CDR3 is TGTGCCAGCAGCCACGGGACAGGGAACCTCTACGAGCAGTACTTC.